This TCR beta chain emerged from a study of radiotherapy plus CTLA-4 blockade in lung cancer. V dropped 6 bases and J dropped 8; count of bases not matched to a gene: 8. CDR1 SGHAT and CDR2 FQNNGV come from the germline V gene. The CDR3 is 14 residues long. Concerning this clone: Its antigen is not identified.

Regarding the study as a whole: Early shifts in blood T cell clones, with interferon-beta, reportedly predicted response best.

Profiling relied on immunoSEQ multiplex PCR, and the TCRdb table lists in-frame clones only, not all of them. In the table there are approximately 89,000 clones, 78% of which are singletons. The sequence came from a human donor with non-small cell lung cancer who had a partial response to radiotherapy plus ipilimumab. Some clones in this sample may be carry-over from other donors' samples. Source: peripheral blood, taken from a patient treated with radiotherapy plus ipilimumab. This sequence joins TRBV11-2 and TRBJ2-2; TRBD1 agrees at 8 bases. CDR3 nucleotide sequence: TGTGCCAGCAGTGAGGGACAGGTAGCGGGGGAGCTGTTTTTT. Translating it yields CASSEGQVAGELFF.